This T cell receptor (beta chain) originates from a study of T-cell reconstitution after alpha-beta-depleted transplantation in children. This clonotype has a handful of counts. No antigen is known for it. This CDR3 fails to terminate in the conserved phenylalanine or tryptophan, so it likely reflects a read error. Unique molecular identifiers were used to barcode this TCRbeta library. TCRdb passed the PCR reads through MiXCR, listing each CDR3 protein once. This table has about 110,000 distinct CDR3 sequences, 5% to 8% appearing once. Study outcomes and limitations: It was surviving recipient T cells and thymic progenitors that gave some patients high TCRbeta diversity at day 60. Newly produced T cells mostly accounted for T-cell counts and diversity one year post-transplant. Reportedly, alpha-beta T cells present about two months post-transplant originated from several hundred expanded clones of graft origin.

The TCR sequence derives from a male patient aged 2 to 9 who had a stem cell transplant for acute lymphoblastic leukemia, so the T cells may come from the graft donor. Sequencing was performed on PBMCs, mostly from graft donor cells, taken 360 days after TCRalphabeta/CD19-depleted stem cell transplant.

CDR3 DNA: TGCAGTGCTAGAGGACAGGGGGCCGAGGAGACCCAGTACTCC. Translating gives CSARGQGAEETQYS. This chain joins TRBV20-1 and TRBJ2-5, with 10 bases fitting TRBD1. The CDR3 runs to 14 residues. Germline V lookup: CDR1 DFQATT, CDR2 SNEGSKA (reference sequence). The trim removed 1 base at V and 5 bases at J, leaving 4 bases unmatched.